The clone carrying this T cell receptor (beta chain) was seen at least ten times. Antigen: not known. The data are from a study of CD8+CD57+ T cells in acquired aplastic anemia. About the research overall: When averaged, DNA from sorted CD4+ and CD8+ cells came to 2.5 to 4 ug. Healthy donors gave about 10.8 million reads on average for CD4+ cells. Study results and limitations: Patients and controls shared over 25 CD8+ CDR3 sequences. Between the patient and control groups, CD8+ Simpson's diversity did not differ significantly.

Genomic DNA acted as the template from which TCR beta VDJ combination and CDR3 sequence profiling were carried out. TCRdb passed the reads through MiXCR, listing each CDR3 protein once. The table lists around 190,000 distinct CDR3 sequences, less than 65% of them singletons. Germline loops: CDR1 MNHNS, CDR2 SASEGT. The J segment lost 6 bases and the V segment lost 6 bases, leaving 8 bases of the junction unmatched. The CDR3 runs to 14 residues. The specimen was sorted CD4+, CD8+, or CD8+CD57+ T cells (not recorded which) from PBMCs. The source is a human donor in good health, serving as a control. The chain is built from TRBV6-1 and TRBJ1-2; TRBD1 aligns across 9 bases. CDR3 bases: TGTGCCAGCAGCGGCGAGACAGGGGGAAATGGCTACACCTTC. Its translation is CASSGETGGNGYTF.